This record covers a single T cell receptor (beta chain). The assay was immunoSEQ multiplex PCR, and TCRdb's table has in-frame clones only and misses some. The sample has hundreds of thousands of clones, roughly 86% seen once. This sample is drawn from a study of shared T cell receptors in the human thymus. The trim removed 4 bases at V and 4 bases at J, leaving 22 bases unmatched. This CDR3 is built from 20 residues. From germline, CDR1 is SNHLY and CDR2 FYNNEI. This same sample was also taken into another study, of human thymus T cells. That paper notes: Thymic material originated from resections removed in the course of corrective heart surgery. V and J gene usage appeared biased in thymic and blood repertoires.

Sequencing input: thymocytes. This clonotype was obtained from a boy less than two years old with a congenital heart defect. V usage is TRBV2 and J usage is TRBJ2-1; 7 bases match TRBD2. CDR3 region: CASSVFREAGTPSGYNEQFF. The CDR3 DNA follows: TGTGCCAGCAGTGTTTTTCGGGAGGCGGGAACCCCAAGTGGGTACAATGAGCAGTTCTTC.